One and the same sample provided the 16 T cell receptor beta chains below, sequenced in a study of CD8 T cells in ankylosing spondylitis. Study-wide findings and caveats: Ankylosing spondylitis blood seemed to carry a telltale TCR beta motif made of fewer than 10 highly homologous variants.

TCRdb recomputed calls from the 5' RACE reads with MiXCR, one row per CDR3 protein. Counted here are under 850,000 distinct CDR3 sequences, around 17% occurring once; the ten biggest clones make up around 19%. No cognate antigen is known for these TCRs. Sample: blood, either unsorted or a sorted T cell fraction (not recorded which). The receptors shown here come from a male donor with ankylosing spondylitis.

The gene calls are TRBV20-1 and TRBJ2-2; D is possibly TRBD2 (5 bases). The CDR3 spans 15 residues. Between the trimmed V and J ends, which lost 0 bases and 5 bases, there was a span of 13 bases. Germline CDR1 DFQATT, CDR2 SNEGSKA (reference sequence). The CDR3 reads CSARDTGTDTGELFF. CDR3 DNA: TGCAGTGCTAGAGATACGGGAACGGATACCGGGGAGCTGTTTTTT.

This clonotype was recorded a few times. The chain links TRBV12-5 to TRBJ2-3; D is tentatively TRBD1 or TRBD2 (5 bases each). Per the germline V gene, CDR1 is LGHNT and CDR2 is FRNRAP. This CDR3 has 14 residues. The germline V and J ends were trimmed by 5 bases and 2 bases, with 11 bases remaining between them. CDR3 nucleotide sequence: TGTGCTAGTGGTCCCGGGACGGTCACAGATACGCAGTATTTT. It yields the protein CASGPGTVTDTQYF.

This clonotype came up a few times. The chain carries TRBV9 and TRBJ2-2; 14 nucleotides match TRBD2. This CDR3 comprises 17 residues. V lost 4 bases and J lost 4; bases outside the gene matches: 6. Germline CDR1 reads SGDLS; CDR2 reads YYNGEE. The CDR3 DNA sequence: TGTGCCAGCAGCACTCGAGGGACTAGCGGGAGCACCGGGGAGCTGTTTTTT. Protein: CASSTRGTSGSTGELFF.

The chain employs TRBV4-3 and TRBJ2-3; D uncertain. The CDR3 is 15 residues long. The germline CDR1 and CDR2 sequences are LGHNA and YSLEER. V was trimmed by 1 base and J by 4 bases, leaving 12 bases between them. CDR3 nucleotides: TGCGCCAGCAGCCAAGTTGGCCTCAGATCAGATACGCAGTATTTT. It specifies CASSQVGLRSDTQYF.

A single count supports this clonotype. The chain employs TRBV5-1 and TRBJ2-3; D is unclear. Germline V lookup: CDR1 SGHRS, CDR2 YFSETQ. V was pared by 0 bases and J by 1 base, with 21 bases between. The CDR3 consists of 19 residues. This CDR3 reads CASSLGAVFAEFGTDTQYF. The CDR3 DNA reads as TGCGCCAGCAGCTTGGGGGCAGTCTTTGCCGAATTTGGCACAGATACGCAGTATTTT.

This clonotype was detected only a few times. The rearrangement uses TRBV5-1 and TRBJ2-6; TRBD1 is a possible D gene (5 bases). Germline CDR1 is SGHRS and CDR2 is YFSETQ. The CDR3 covers 17 residues. The V gene lost 0 bases and the J gene lost 3 bases, with 13 bases spanning the gap. The CDR3 here is CASSLEPPGFGANVLTF. CDR3 DNA: TGCGCCAGCAGCTTGGAGCCTCCAGGGTTTGGGGCCAACGTCCTGACTTTC.

The rearrangement joins TRBV4-1 to TRBJ2-1; D is perhaps TRBD1 or TRBD2 (5 bases each). The CDR3 sequence is 17 residues long. Germline V gene data show CDR1 as MGHRA and CDR2 as YSYEKL. V lost 2 bases and J lost 2, with 16 bases in between. CDR3 coding DNA: TGCGCCAGCAGCCAAACACCTCGGGGCAATACCTACAATGAGCAGTTCTTC. Translated, it gives CASSQTPRGNTYNEQFF.

The chain is built from TRBV5-1 and TRBJ1-1, with TRBD1 matching over 10 bases. Germline V lookup: CDR1 SGHRS, CDR2 YFSETQ. V lost 2 bases to trimming and J lost 7 bases; unmatched junction nucleotides: 2. There are 13 residues in the CDR3. CDR3 nucleotide sequence: TGCGCCAGCAGCTTTTGGACAGGGGGTGAAGCTTTCTTT. This translates into CASSFWTGGEAFF.

The sample holds a few counts of this clonotype. The rearrangement uses TRBV20-1 and TRBJ2-1; D is tentatively TRBD1 or TRBD2 (5 bases each). V was clipped by 1 base and J by 8 bases, with 12 bases between them. Germline assignment: CDR1 DFQATT and CDR2 SNEGSKA (reference sequence). The CDR3 has 13 amino acids. This CDR3 reads CSARVGAVDEQFF. CDR3 coding DNA: TGCAGTGCTAGAGTCGGGGCCGTGGATGAGCAGTTCTTC.

This rearrangement joins TRBV7-8 to TRBJ2-3; 13 bases line up with TRBD2. This CDR3 has 16 residues. The V segment lost 5 bases and the J segment 2 bases; nucleotides outside the gene matches: 4. In germline, CDR1 is SGHVS, CDR2 FQNEAQ. The CDR3 sequence is CASSRGLAGDTDTQYF. CDR3 DNA sequence: TGTGCCAGCAGCAGAGGACTAGCGGGGGACACAGATACGCAGTATTTT.

This clonotype was counted between two and nine times. The CDR3 protein is CSADRAIGSDTEAFF. The CDR3 region has the DNA TGCAGCGCTGACAGGGCTATCGGGTCGGACACTGAAGCTTTCTTT. This chain links TRBV29-1 with TRBJ1-1, with 7 bases lining up with TRBD1. J gave up 3 bases and V 7 bases, and 14 bases lay outside the gene matches. CDR1 is SQVTM and CDR2 is ANQGSEA in the germline V gene. This CDR3 is built from 15 residues.

The sample holds a few counts of this clonotype. The genes are TRBV4-2 and TRBJ2-3, with 11 positions matching TRBD2. The CDR3 is made up of 17 amino acids. Losses at the gene ends were 1 base for V and 0 bases for J; bases not matched to a gene: 3. Looked up from germline, CDR1 is LGHNA and CDR2 is YNFKEQ. The CDR3 DNA reads TGTGCCAGCAGCCAAGGTGGGACTAGCGGTAGCACAGATACGCAGTATTTT. This sequence encodes CASSQGGTSGSTDTQYF.

The chain couples TRBV12-5 to TRBJ1-2; no firm D call. The CDR3 has 12 residues. Germline CDR1 reads LGHNT; CDR2 reads FRNRAP. The ends were cut back, 6 bases at V and 5 bases at J, with 10 bases in the middle. The CDR3 DNA is TGTGCTAGTGGGCTGGATTGGTATGGCTACACCTTC. Translating it yields CASGLDWYGYTF.

In this sample, this clonotype turned up a few times. CDR3 loop: CAIKADRDGQPQHF. The CDR3 nucleotides are TGTGCCATCAAAGCAGACAGGGATGGTCAGCCCCAGCATTTT. V is TRBV10-3 and J is TRBJ1-5; 7 bases match TRBD1. J gave up 6 bases and V 7 bases, and 9 bases lay outside the gene matches. The V gene's germline CDR1 is ENHRY and CDR2 SYGVKD. This CDR3 contains 14 residues.

The rearrangement links TRBV27 to TRBJ2-5; 8 bases line up with TRBD1. V dropped 5 bases and J dropped 4; count of bases not matched to a gene: 6. The CDR3 length is 14 residues. Germline values: CDR1 MNHEY, CDR2 SMNVEV (reference sequence). This chain's CDR3 is CASSPVTGAETQYF. CDR3 DNA sequence: TGTGCCAGCAGTCCAGTGACAGGGGCAGAGACCCAGTACTTC.

This clonotype occurred a few times. This chain connects TRBV7-2 to TRBJ1-4, with D possibly TRBD1 on 5 matching bases. Germline V gene data show CDR1 as SGHTA and CDR2 as FQGNSA. The V end was cut by 6 bases, the J end by 15 bases, with 20 bases between. The CDR3 has 13 amino acids. The chain's CDR3 is CASRRGPNNKVFF. CDR3 DNA: TGTGCCAGCAGGAGGGGCCCAAACAATAAGGTGTTTTTT. The entire variable domain, with the rest obtained from reference TRBV7-2 and TRBJ1-4, is as follows: GAGVSQSPSNKVTEKGKDVELRCDPISGHTALYWYRQSLGQGLEFLIYFQGNSAPDKSGLPSDRFSAERTGGSVSTLTIQRTQQEDSAVYLCASRRGPNNKVFFGSGTQLSVL.